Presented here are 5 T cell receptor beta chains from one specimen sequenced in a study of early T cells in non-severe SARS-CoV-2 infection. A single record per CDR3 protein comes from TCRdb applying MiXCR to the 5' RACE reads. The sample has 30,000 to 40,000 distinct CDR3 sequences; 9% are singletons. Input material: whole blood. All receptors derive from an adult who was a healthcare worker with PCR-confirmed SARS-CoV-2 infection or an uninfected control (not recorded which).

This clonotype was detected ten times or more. CDR3 nucleotides: TGTGCCAGCAGCTTAGAGTTGCAGGGGGCCACTGAAGCTTTCTTT. It encodes CASSLELQGATEAFF. This chain connects TRBV7-2 to TRBJ1-1; 8 bases match TRBD1. Looked up from germline, CDR1 is SGHTA and CDR2 is FQGNSA. J gave up 4 bases and V 1 base, and 5 bases lay outside the gene matches. The CDR3 has 15 amino acids.

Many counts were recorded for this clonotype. This chain's CDR3 is CASSYGASLQPQHF. As DNA, the CDR3 is TGTGCCAGCAGTTACGGGGCAAGTCTTCAGCCCCAGCATTTT. The V gene is TRBV6-2 or TRBV6-3, the J gene TRBJ1-5, with D maybe TRBD1 (5 bases). Trimming took 2 bases from V and 6 from J, leaving 11 bases between them. There are 14 residues in the CDR3. Per germline, CDR1 MNHEY and CDR2 SVGEGT.

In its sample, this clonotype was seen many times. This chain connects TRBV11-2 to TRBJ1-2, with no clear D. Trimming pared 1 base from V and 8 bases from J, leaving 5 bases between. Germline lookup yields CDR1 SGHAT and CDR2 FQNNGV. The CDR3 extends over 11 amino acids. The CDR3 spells CASSLGGGYTF. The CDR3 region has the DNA TGTGCCAGCAGCTTAGGGGGAGGCTACACCTTC.

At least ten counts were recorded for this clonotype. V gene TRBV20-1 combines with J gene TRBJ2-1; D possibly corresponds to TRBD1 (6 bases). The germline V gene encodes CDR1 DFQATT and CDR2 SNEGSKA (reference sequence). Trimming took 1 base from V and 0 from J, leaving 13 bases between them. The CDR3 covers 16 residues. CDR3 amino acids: CSARALQGPSYNEQFF. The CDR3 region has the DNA TGCAGTGCTAGAGCTCTCCAGGGGCCCTCCTACAATGAGCAGTTCTTC.

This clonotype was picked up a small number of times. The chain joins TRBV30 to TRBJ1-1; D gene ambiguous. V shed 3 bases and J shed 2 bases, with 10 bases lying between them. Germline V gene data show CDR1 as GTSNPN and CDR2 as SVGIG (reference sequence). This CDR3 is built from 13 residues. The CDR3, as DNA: TGTGCCTGGAGACAGAGGGAAAACACTGAAGCTTTCTTT. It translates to CAWRQRENTEAFF.